The rows below give T cell receptor beta chains drawn from one sample of a study of T cell responses to AZD1222 COVID-19 vaccine. Assay: immunoSEQ multiplex PCR; the TCRdb copy retains only in-frame clones and omits some. The sample lists approximately 200,000 clones, approximately 86% occurring once. The sequencing here drew on peripheral blood, taken on day 0 of AZD1222 vaccination. The receptor source for this set is an adult in good health. The CDR3 runs from the conserved cysteine through the conserved F or W. Fields, in order: CDR3 DNA, CDR3 protein, J gene, clone size, V gene, D gene. A D gene is named only where the DNA matches it firmly. Part of the rows lack a size; the others show once, few, many or a class for expanded clones.

TGCGCCAGCAGCTTGAGGGGCGAGGGCAGGGGGACAGATACGCAGTATTTT,CASSLRGEGRGTDTQYF,TRBJ2-3,once,TRBV5-1,TRBD1
TGTGCCAGCAGCCGAGGAGGCGGGAACACCGGGGAGCTGTTTTTT,CASSRGGGNTGELFF,TRBJ2-2,NA,TRBV14,NA
TGTGCCAGCAGCGATAGAAGCTCCTACGAGCAGTACTTC,CASSDRSSYEQYF,TRBJ2-7,NA,TRBV7-9,NA
TGTGCCAGCTCACTAATCCGGGACTTTGGAAACACCATATATTTT,CASSLIRDFGNTIYF,TRBJ1-3,NA,TRBV18,NA
TGTGCCAGCAGCCAAGATCGGCTTAGCAATCAGCCCCAGCATTTT,CASSQDRLSNQPQHF,TRBJ1-5,NA,TRBV3-1/TRBV3-2,NA
TGTGCCAGCAGTTTGGCGGGGAATCGGCCCCAGCATTTT,CASSLAGNRPQHF,TRBJ1-5,NA,TRBV28,NA
TGTGCCAGCGGGGGCGTGGGGTACGAGCAGTACTTC,CASGGVGYEQYF,TRBJ2-7,NA,TRBV9,NA
TGTGCCAGCAGCTTTTCCGGGACAGGGAATTGGGAGACCCAGTACTTC,CASSFSGTGNWETQYF,TRBJ2-5,NA,TRBV5-4,TRBD1
TGTGCCAGCAGCCAAGGTAGCACAGATACGCAGTATTTT,CASSQGSTDTQYF,TRBJ2-3,few,TRBV14,NA
TGCGCCAGCAGCTTGGGCTGGGGTTCTAGCGGGGCTGCAGATACGCAGTATTTT,CASSLGWGSSGAADTQYF,TRBJ2-3,NA,TRBV5-1,TRBD2
TGTGCCAGCACATTACGGCGGGGGGCAAACAAAGAGACCCAGTACTTC,CASTLRRGANKETQYF,TRBJ2-5,NA,TRBV28,TRBD2
TGTGCCAGCGTGCTGGGTGGCGCAGATACGCAGTATTTT,CASVLGGADTQYF,TRBJ2-3,NA,TRBV2,NA
TGCGCCAGCAGCCTGCTGGAGGACTATGGCTACACCTTC,CASSLLEDYGYTF,TRBJ1-2,NA,TRBV5-1,NA
TGTGCCAGCACCCCCGGGGGCCCCAACACCGGGGAGCTGTTTTTT,CASTPGGPNTGELFF,TRBJ2-2,NA,TRBV7-8,NA
TGTGCCAGCAGCGAGGGGCGGGCTAACTATGGCTACACCTTC,CASSEGRANYGYTF,TRBJ1-2,NA,TRBV7-2,NA
TGTGCCAGCGGCGGTGAGTGGGAGACCCAGTACTTC,CASGGEWETQYF,TRBJ2-5,NA,TRBV6-5,NA
TGTGCCAGCTCACTCTCGCAGGACTACGAGCAGTACTTC,CASSLSQDYEQYF,TRBJ2-7,NA,TRBV18,NA
TGCGCCAGCAGCTTGGAGGGAGTGTTGGGCTCTGGAAACACCATATATTTT,CASSLEGVLGSGNTIYF,TRBJ1-3,NA,TRBV5-1,NA
TGTGCCAGAAGAGGGGGGGCCTTAGTGTTATCGTACAATGAGCAGTTCTTC,CARRGGALVLSYNEQFF,TRBJ2-1,NA,TRBV19,NA
TGCGCCAGCAGCCCTGGGACAGGGGTTCACTACGAGCAGTACTTC,CASSPGTGVHYEQYF,TRBJ2-7,NA,TRBV5-1,TRBD1
TGTGCCAGCAGTTACTCCCTCTCTGGAAACACCATATATTTT,CASSYSLSGNTIYF,TRBJ1-3,NA,TRBV6-6,NA
TGTGCCAGCAGCTCCCGCATTGGCAGGGGGTTTGGGGTCTCTGGAAACACCATATATTTT,CASSSRIGRGFGVSGNTIYF,TRBJ1-3,NA,TRBV7-8,TRBD1
TGTGCCAGCAGTTTAACGGTTGCGGGGGGCCATGGCTACGAGCAGTACTTC,CASSLTVAGGHGYEQYF,TRBJ2-7,NA,TRBV28,TRBD2
TGTGCCAGCAGTTTATACCCGGGGAGAACCGGGGAGCTGTTTTTT,CASSLYPGRTGELFF,TRBJ2-2,NA,TRBV27,NA
TGCAGCGTTGACCCCGGAGTGAACGAGCAGTACTTC,CSVDPGVNEQYF,TRBJ2-7,NA,TRBV29-1,NA
TGTGCCAGCAGTGCCACAGGGCGGAACACTGAAGCTTTCTTT,CASSATGRNTEAFF,TRBJ1-1,NA,TRBV6-4,NA
TGTGCCACCACCGCAGGGGCAGAGAACACTGAAGCTTTCTTT,CATTAGAENTEAFF,TRBJ1-1,few,TRBV24-1,NA
TGTGCCAGCAGTTTAACAGGGGCTGGAAACACCATATATTTT,CASSLTGAGNTIYF,TRBJ1-3,NA,TRBV2,TRBD1
TGTGCCAGTAGTATAAGTAAAGGGGGGCGGTACGAGCAGTACTTC,CASSISKGGRYEQYF,TRBJ2-7,NA,TRBV19,NA
TGTGCCTCCCGTGGGGTCGCGGGGGGCACAGATACGCAGTATTTT,CASRGVAGGTDTQYF,TRBJ2-3,few,TRBV30,TRBD2
TGTGCCAGCAGCCCCCAGGGGGGGGTGGAGCAGTACTTC,CASSPQGGVEQYF,TRBJ2-7,NA,TRBV7-3,NA
TGTGCCAGCAGTCCGAAGGATACGCAGTATTTT,CASSPKDTQYF,TRBJ2-3,NA,TRBV6-2/TRBV6-3,NA
TGTGCCAGCAGCTCTTCGGGGGGGCTTCTTGGCTACACCTTC,CASSSSGGLLGYTF,TRBJ1-2,NA,TRBV5-4,NA
TGTGCCAGCAGCCAGCGTTTGTGGGATCAGCCCCAGCATTTT,CASSQRLWDQPQHF,TRBJ1-5,NA,TRBV3-1/TRBV3-2,NA
TGTGCCAGCAGCGGGCCCAGGAACACTGAAGCTTTCTTT,CASSGPRNTEAFF,TRBJ1-1,once,TRBV9,NA
TGTGCCAGCACCGGGGTACTAACCTACAATGAGCAGTTCTTC,CASTGVLTYNEQFF,TRBJ2-1,NA,TRBV5-5,NA
TGTGCCAGTAGACCAACCGGGACAGGGTCCCACTACGAGCAGTACTTC,CASRPTGTGSHYEQYF,TRBJ2-7,NA,TRBV19,TRBD1
TGTGCCAGCAGCGGGCGGGGGGAAAACCCTTATGGCTACACCTTC,CASSGRGENPYGYTF,TRBJ1-2,NA,TRBV9,NA
TGTGCCAGCAGCTCCCTTGGGGGGGCCCGGCCAGATACGCAGTATTTT,CASSSLGGARPDTQYF,TRBJ2-3,NA,TRBV11-2,NA
TGTGCCAGCAGAAATGCCAGGCCCCTCTACGAGCAGTACTTC,CASRNARPLYEQYF,TRBJ2-7,NA,TRBV21-1,NA
TGTGCCAGCAGCCAAGAGGGGGAACTAGCGGGGCAAGAGACCCAGTACTTC,CASSQEGELAGQETQYF,TRBJ2-5,NA,TRBV4-2,TRBD2
TGTGCCAGCAGTGGAGGGACGGAGGGCTACGAGCAGTACTTC,CASSGGTEGYEQYF,TRBJ2-7,NA,TRBV2,NA
TGTGCCAGCAGCCCGTCCACAGATACGCAGTATTTT,CASSPSTDTQYF,TRBJ2-3,once,TRBV7-9,NA
TGTGCCTGGAGTGTAGAAAGGGGCCTGGGCTCCTATAATTCACCCCTCCACTTT,CAWSVERGLGSYNSPLHF,TRBJ1-6,once,TRBV30,NA
TGTGCCAGCAGTTCTCAGGGGGGGGCCGGGGAGACCCAGTACTTC,CASSSQGGAGETQYF,TRBJ2-5,NA,TRBV6-5,NA
TGTGCCAGCAGTTTAATGGGACAAAGCTATGGCTACACCTTC,CASSLMGQSYGYTF,TRBJ1-2,NA,TRBV28,NA
TGTGCCAGCAGTTTAGCGGACCGTCTGGAGCAGTACTTC,CASSLADRLEQYF,TRBJ2-7,few,TRBV12-3/TRBV12-4,NA